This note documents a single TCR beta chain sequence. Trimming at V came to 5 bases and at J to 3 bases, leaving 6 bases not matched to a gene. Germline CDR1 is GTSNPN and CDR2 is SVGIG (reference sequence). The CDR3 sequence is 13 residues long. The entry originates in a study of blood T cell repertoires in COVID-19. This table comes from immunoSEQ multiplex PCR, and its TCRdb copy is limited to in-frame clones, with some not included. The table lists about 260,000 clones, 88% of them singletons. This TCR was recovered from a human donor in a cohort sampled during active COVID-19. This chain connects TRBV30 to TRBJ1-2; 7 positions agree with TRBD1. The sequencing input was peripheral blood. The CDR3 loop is CAWEGQLDYGYTF. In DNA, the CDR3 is TGTGCCTGGGAGGGACAGCTCGACTATGGCTACACCTTC. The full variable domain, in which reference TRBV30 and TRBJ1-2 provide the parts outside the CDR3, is SQTIHQWPATLVQPVGSPLSLECTVEGTSNPNLYWYRQAAGRGLQLLFYSVGIGQISSEVPQNLSASRPQDRQFILSSKKLLLSDSGFYLCAWEGQLDYGYTFGSGTRLTVV.